This entry lists 6 T cell receptor beta chains sequenced from one sample in a study of CD4 T cells in relation to SARS-CoV-2 and coronaviruses. Sequencing was performed with immunoSEQ multiplex PCR; in TCRdb, only in-frame clones are kept and a portion is missing. The sample includes about 38,000 clones, around nine tenths seen only once; the top ten take more than 7%. The sample was memory CD4+ T cells from PBMCs. The source of these receptors is an adult with COVID-19.

Written as DNA, the CDR3 is TGCGCCAGCAGCCCAACGGGGGCGAACACCGGGGAGCTGTTTTTT. It encodes CASSPTGANTGELFF. The chain employs TRBV5-1 and TRBJ2-2; D might be TRBD2 (6 bases). The V end was cut by 4 bases, the J end by 0 bases, with 10 bases between. This CDR3 is built from 15 residues. The germline CDR1 and CDR2 sequences are SGHRS and YFSETQ.

The CDR3 here is CASRYAGTGGTDTQYF. The CDR3 nucleotides are TGTGCCAGCAGGTACGCCGGGACAGGGGGCACAGATACGCAGTATTTT. V is TRBV25-1 and J is TRBJ2-3; 10 bases match TRBD1. The junction had 7 bases not matched to a gene; V was cut back by 6 bases and J by 1 base. CDR3 size: 16 residues. Germline V CDR1 and CDR2: MGHDK, SYGVNS.

The chain has TRBV6-5 and TRBJ2-7, with a weak D call TRBD2 (6 bases). The CDR3 has 12 residues. CDR1 and CDR2 from the germline V gene are MNHEY and SVGAGI. V was shortened by 2 bases and J by 9 bases, with 11 bases between the two germline ends. The CDR3 sequence is CASSYAQGGQYF. In DNA, the CDR3 is TGTGCCAGCAGTTACGCGCAGGGAGGGCAGTACTTC.

A few counts support this clone. This chain uses TRBV5-4 with TRBJ2-2, with a possible D match to TRBD2 (6 bases). Germline values: CDR1 SGHNT, CDR2 YYREEE (reference sequence). The CDR3 covers 15 residues. Trimming took 4 bases from V and 5 from J, leaving 15 bases between them. The CDR3 spells CASSVGWGETGELFF. The CDR3 DNA is TGTGCCAGCAGCGTTGGGTGGGGGGAAACCGGGGAGCTGTTTTTT.

Concerning this clone: The same CDR3 arises from other DNA sequences in this sample as well. CDR3 loop: CASSRDRAFSYEQYF. Written as DNA, the CDR3 is TGTGCCAGCAGTCGTGACAGGGCCTTCTCCTACGAGCAGTACTTC. The chain recombines TRBV28 with TRBJ2-7; 7 positions match TRBD1. Germline-derived CDR1 and CDR2 are MDHEN and SYDVKM. The CDR3 has 15 amino acids. Trimming at V came to 5 bases and at J to 0 bases, leaving 7 bases not matched to a gene.

V and J are TRBV15 and TRBJ1-5; D is uncertain. Germline assignment: CDR1 LNHNV and CDR2 YYDKDF (reference sequence). V lost 1 base, J lost 5 bases, and 18 bases lay in between. The CDR3 is made up of 17 amino acids. This CDR3 is CATSRAVSLLTHQPQHF. The CDR3 coding sequence is TGTGCCACCAGCAGAGCCGTCAGCCTCTTAACACATCAGCCCCAGCATTTT.